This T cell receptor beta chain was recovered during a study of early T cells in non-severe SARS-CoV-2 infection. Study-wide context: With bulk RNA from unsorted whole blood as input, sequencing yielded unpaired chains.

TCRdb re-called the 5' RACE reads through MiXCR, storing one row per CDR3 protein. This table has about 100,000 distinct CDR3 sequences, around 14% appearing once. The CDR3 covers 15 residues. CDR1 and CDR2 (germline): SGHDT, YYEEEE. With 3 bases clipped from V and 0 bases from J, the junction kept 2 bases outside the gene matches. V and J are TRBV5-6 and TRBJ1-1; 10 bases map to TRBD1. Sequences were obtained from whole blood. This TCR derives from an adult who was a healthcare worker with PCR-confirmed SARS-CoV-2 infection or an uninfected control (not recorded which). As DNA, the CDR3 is TGTGCCAGCAGCTCCGACAGGGGGCTGAACACTGAAGCTTTCTTT. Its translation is CASSSDRGLNTEAFF.